This entry features one T cell receptor beta chain sequence. The clone's antigen remains unknown. Qualities for individual bases were not recorded, and no much larger clone is one base off. This record belongs to a study of STAT5B mutations in CD4+ large granular lymphocyte leukemia (dated by TCRdb to between 2020 and 2023). Background on the whole study: Among healthy controls, the CDR3 'QG' motif was associated with a particular HLA allele. TCRbeta repertoires of CD4+ T-cell large granular lymphocyte leukemia patients were compared with those of healthy blood donors. Flow cytometry on FACSCanto II or FACSVerse confirmed that purified fractions exceeded 95% purity among lymphocytes. Broader findings and caveats from the paper: Data were not HLA-matched; higher clonality in CD4+ versus CD8+ T-LGLL could reflect the relatively small sample size. Compared with healthy CD4+ repertoires, CD4-sorted patient repertoires appeared more clonal, and this difference remained even after the putative leukemic clones were removed. TRBV06-family usage was enriched among the top patient clones (8/27) compared with healthy controls (2/35). Main leukemic clonotypes were private to each patient, although roughly 25% of the main leukemic clonotypes were found at low frequency in the non-leukemic repertoires of other patients.

The immunoSEQ assay at survey resolution was used to sequence TCRbeta rearrangements from genomic DNA. Processing in the source paper ran as follows. In the TCR sequencing data, the lowest productive clonotype frequency that could be detected was 2.59 x 10-5. Only productive TCRbeta rearrangements, defined as complete and in-frame sequences, were included in the analyses. Sample clonality was computed as Simpson clonality in the immunoSEQ Analyzer version 3.0. Clones were grouped by frequency into very rare, small, medium, large (1-20%) or hyperexpanded (>20%) categories. OLGA 1.2.3 estimated generation probabilities, VDJtools produced V-gene circos plots, VDJdb was queried for specificities, and GLIPH identified CDR3 motifs. This is the immuneACCESS table as TCRdb keeps it, with only in-frame sequences that have V and J called. A part of the clones is gone; compared with another copy, unresolved V genes explain less than half, and the rest is unexplained. V, J and clone size derive from that table, while D and trimming were established from the DNA sequence. The table for this sample lists some 33,000 clones; about 74% of them were counted only once. The ten most abundant clones make up 0.25% to 0.35% of the sample.

Buffy coats from 37 blood donors, supplied by the Finnish Red Cross blood service, were used as healthy controls. All TCR-sequenced material derived from peripheral blood: patient blood samples and healthy donor buffy coats. Peripheral blood mononuclear cells were isolated by Ficoll-Hypaque gradient centrifugation. CD4+ cells were purified magnetically from the buffy coats of healthy controls. Genomic DNA was extracted with the Gentra Puregene Cell and Tissue kit and quantified on a Qubit 2.0 fluorometer. Including the terminal cysteine and phenylalanine, the CDR3 comprises 15 residues. The kept DNA is CDR3 alone, 45 bases in frame from the first base. Trimming removed 6 bases from V and 4 bases from J; the gene matches leave 9 bases unexplained. From a lookup of the germline V gene (reference sequence), CDR1 and CDR2 are LNHDA and SQIVND.

The rearranged segments are TRBV19 and TRBJ1-5; 7 bases in between match TRBD1. This clonotype originated in a human donor in good health. The sample consisted of CD4+ T cells from blood buffy coats. Here is the DNA: TGTGCCAGTAGCCGAGACAGGGCCCGGAATCAGCCCCAGCATTTT. This sequence encodes CASSRDRARNQPQHF.